This section outlines one TCR beta chain sequence together with its context. No antigen is known for it. This sample is part of a study of CD8+ T cells in alopecia areata. Turning to the study itself: Dosing spanned 6 to 18 months on tofacitinib, then 6 months off drug. Disease severity was quantified as SALT score of affected scalp area.

The treatment here: oral pan-JAK inhibitor, 5-10 mg twice daily. V was pared by 5 bases and J by 4 bases, with 7 bases of the junction left unmatched. This CDR3 spans 14 amino acids. Germline-derived CDR1 and CDR2 are SGHTA and FQGNSA. Findings and limits, study-wide: Among the cells sequenced in scalp samples are also the resident alphabeta T cells of normal skin.

Following extraction, RNA underwent reverse transcription to cDNA, which served as the sequencing template. Sequenced by immunoSEQ multiplex PCR; TCRdb stores in-frame clones only, minus some. This table holds roughly 190,000 clones, approximately 61% found once. This TCR was recovered from a human donor with alopecia areata. The sequences come from CD4+ T cells sorted from blood, collected at week 24, from a patient treated with tofacitinib. This chain joins TRBV7-2 and TRBJ1-1; TRBD1 aligns across 7 bases. Written as DNA, the CDR3 is TGTGCCAGCAGCCTCTCTAGACAGGGCACTGAAGCTTTCTTT. Protein sequence: CASSLSRQGTEAFF.